This TCR beta chain derives from a study of CD8 T cells in Susac syndrome. Overall study results and limits: The total CD8+ repertoires contained around 15 Susac-specific public clones, and the CD8+ TEMRA repertoires contained about 5. As acknowledged by the study, its TCR sequencing and HLA analysis included a relatively small number of individuals. Expansion of Susac CD8+ clones peaked in TEMRA cells and in active patients.

A quantity of roughly 0.5 to 1 ug RNA underwent reverse transcription using random hexamers. Via MiXCR, TCRdb re-called the immunoSEQ multiplex PCR reads, giving one row per CDR3 protein. The data hold about 100,000 distinct CDR3 sequences, with around 96% observed a single time. Notes on this clonotype: The target antigen is unknown.

V lost 2 bases to trimming and J lost 8 bases, with 21 bases between them. Germline V CDR1 and CDR2: MGHRA, YSYEKL. The CDR3 totals 16 residues. The specimen sequenced was CD8+ T cells from PBMCs. The TCR sequence derives from a human donor with Susac syndrome. V gene TRBV4-1 combines with J gene TRBJ1-2; D gene ambiguous. In nucleotides, the CDR3 is TGCGCCAGCAGCCAACCGTTACTGATCGATAGAGAGGGCTACACCTTC. This codes for CASSQPLLIDREGYTF.